Sequencing of this TCR beta chain was carried out in a study of control samples from healthy donors and cancer patients (dated by TCRdb to 2020 to 2021). Concerning this clone: Its antigen remains undetermined. The input lacks base qualities; no much larger clone sits a single base away.

Compared with germline, V lacks 3 bases and J lacks 1 base; bases without a gene match: 6. The germline V gene (reference sequence) yields LNHDA for CDR1 and SQIVND for CDR2. The CDR3 runs 16 amino acids, cysteine and phenylalanine included. Only CDR3 DNA remains: 48 bases, in frame from the first base. Libraries were made using the immunoSEQ multiplex PCR assay. TCRdb stores this immuneACCESS table with in-frame sequences only. Part of the clones is absent; in the studies checked, under half of the shortfall reflects unresolved V genes, and no reason is known for the rest. The sample table records around 170,000 clones; 90% of these occur just once. More than 1.3% of the sample goes to the ten largest clones.

Source material: blood. Recombination connected TRBV19 to TRBJ2-5, and 9 bases in between align with TRBD2. The clonotype was recovered from a woman in her forties or fifties in good health. The CDR3 region reads CASSIALAGSQETQYF. The DNA sequence is given as TGTGCCAGTAGTATTGCCCTAGCGGGGTCCCAAGAGACCCAGTACTTC.